The following is a T cell receptor (beta chain) sequence with its context. The antigen is unknown. Purity above 95% was achieved in all sorted populations. Sequenced material consisted of expressed TCRB transcripts (all of the isolated RNA was reverse transcribed). Some clones are missing from TCRdb's copy, which holds only in-frame ones; the method was immunoSEQ multiplex PCR. The sample lists approximately 150,000 clones, more than 9% occurring once. These data originate in a study of beta chain features in type 1 diabetes. The CDR3 is 15 residues long. With 5 bases clipped from V and 5 bases from J, the junction kept 10 bases outside the gene matches. The germline V gene encodes CDR1 SEHNR and CDR2 FQNEAQ (reference sequence). Study results and limitations: Shorter templates might be favored by PCR, equally in patients and controls. Reduced insertions and increased deletions marked VDJ junctions in type 1 diabetes patients.

The V call is TRBV7-9, the J call TRBJ1-2; 8 positions agree with TRBD1. This TCR came from a man in his late teens or twenties in good health. The sequenced sample consisted of naive CD4+ T cells from blood. CDR3 loop: CASSGDRSRLYGYTF. The DNA for the CDR3 is TGTGCCAGCAGCGGGGACAGGTCCAGGCTTTATGGCTACACCTTC.